This TCR beta chain was retrieved from a study of T cell clonality in common variable immunodeficiency. Comment on this clone: As yet, its antigen is unknown. The read stops 3 residues short of the end of the CDR3; the missing end is completed from the germline J gene.

Findings and limits, study-wide: Compared with healthy controls, CVID subjects showed increased TCRbeta clonality, mostly in about a third. Reportedly, TCR beta sequences from common variable immunodeficiency showed fewer deletions and N-nucleotide insertions.

Germline CDR1 SGHRS, CDR2 YFSETQ. The CDR3 length is 15 residues. J lost 5 bases, V lost 4 bases, and 8 bases had no gene match. Equal genomic DNA amounts from CVID and control samples were sequenced. The assay was immunoSEQ multiplex PCR, and TCRdb's table has in-frame clones only and misses some. The sample offers around 10,000 clones and no singletons, the top ten holding about 6%. The clonotype originates from a human donor with common variable immunodeficiency. Specimen: peripheral blood mononuclear cells. V and J are TRBV5-1 and TRBJ1-5, with 8 bases identical to TRBD1. Incomplete CDR3 DNA: TGCGCCAGCAGCCCGGGGACAGGAGTTTATCAGCCC. This sequence encodes CASSPGTGVYQP. The full CDR3 is CASSPGTGVYQPQHF.